The 21 T cell receptor beta chains presented below share a single source sample, sequenced in a study of tumor and adjacent non-tumor tissue in lung cancer. Three rounds of nested PCR, following a modified ARM-PCR protocol, produced the TCRbeta library. TCRdb re-analysed the multiplex PCR reads in MiXCR, keeping a single row per CDR3 protein. The sample records tens of thousands of distinct CDR3 sequences, just under 75% being singletons. This sample's RNA came from whole unsorted tissue. Sequencing input: lung tumor tissue. These receptors all come from a woman in her forties with non-small cell lung cancer.

V is TRBV7-9 and J is TRBJ2-6; a possible D gene is TRBD1 (5 bases). CDR1 and CDR2 (germline): SEHNR, FQNEAQ (reference sequence). V was shortened by 5 bases and J by 6 bases, with 20 bases between the two germline ends. The CDR3 length is 17 residues. The CDR3 nucleotides are TGTGCCAGCAGCCCCCGCAGGGCTTCAGGTAAGGCCAACGTCCTGACTTTC. Translating gives CASSPRRASGKANVLTF.

Comment on this clonotype: A read error may explain this, as a much larger clone is one base away. This chain connects TRBV5-6 to TRBJ2-5; 10 bases are shared with TRBD1. This CDR3 has 16 residues. The trim removed 0 bases at V and 5 bases at J, leaving 7 bases unmatched. Germline lookup yields CDR1 SGHDT and CDR2 YYEEEE. CDR3 amino acids: CASSLVGQGPVETQYF. CDR3 coding DNA: TGTGCCAGCAGCTTGGTGGGACAGGGGCCGGTCGAGACCCAGTACTTC.

Notes on this clonotype: This is likely a read error, given that the CDR3 carries no conserved phenylalanine or tryptophan at its end. The V call is TRBV12-3 or TRBV12-4, the J call TRBJ2-1; TRBD1 might be the D (6 bases). The CDR3 extends over 15 amino acids. V dropped 5 bases and J dropped 6 bases, with 17 bases sitting between them. The CDR3 coding sequence is TGTGCCAGCAGTGGCAAGGGGGTGGGTACCAATGAGCAGTTCCTC. It specifies CASSGKGVGTNEQFL.

With regard to this clonotype: Relative to the germline gene, one junction end is altered; a read error may explain this. V gene TRBV5-6 combines with J gene TRBJ2-1; the D call may be TRBD1 or TRBD2 (5 bases each). Germline CDR1 reads SGHDT; CDR2 reads YYEEEE. This CDR3 comprises 13 residues. The CDR3 here is CASSLGDGNEQFF. In DNA, the CDR3 is TGTGCCAGTAGCTTGGGGGATGGCAATGAGCAGTTCTTC. Full variable domain (missing parts from reference TRBV5-6 and TRBJ2-1): DAGVTQSPTHLIKTRGQQVTLRCSPKSGHDTVSWYQQALGQGPQFIFQYYEEEERQRGNFPDRFSGHQFPNYSSELNVNALLLGDSALYLCASSLGDGNEQFFGPGTRLTVL.

This clonotype was recorded many times. V is TRBV5-6 and J is TRBJ1-5; perhaps TRBD1 as D (6 bases). The CDR3 consists of 16 residues. Germline V lookup: CDR1 SGHDT, CDR2 YYEEEE. Trimming pared 0 bases from V and 5 bases from J, leaving 15 bases between. CDR3 DNA: TGTGCCAGCAGCTTGGGCCGGGGGGCGGGGGATCAGCCCCAGCATTTT. It is translated as CASSLGRGAGDQPQHF.

As for this clonotype: One junction end does not reproduce the germline sequence, and a read error may be involved. The chain recombines TRBV11-2 with TRBJ2-5; D unclear. The CDR3 runs to 16 residues. Germline V lookup: CDR1 SGHAT, CDR2 FQNNGV. The DNA of the CDR3 is TGTGCCAGCAGCTTAGTTGGGCTGAGGACCCAAGAGAGCCAGTACTTC. Amino acid sequence: CASSLVGLRTQESQYF.

Points on this clonotype: Since a much larger clone is just one base distant, this may be a read error. The chain uses TRBV5-1 and TRBJ2-6; D possibly corresponds to TRBD1 (5 bases). There are 16 residues in the CDR3. Germline V gene lookup returns CDR1 SGHRS and CDR2 YFSETQ. CDR3 nucleotides: TGCACCAGCTCTAACCGACAGTTCTCTGGGGCCAACGTCCTGACTTTC. As protein: CTSSNRQFSGANVLTF.

This clonotype has a count of ten or more. The chain combines TRBV6-5 with TRBJ2-7, with D perhaps TRBD2 (6 bases). The ends were cut back, 4 bases at V and 2 bases at J, with 9 bases in the middle. Looked up from germline, CDR1 is MNHEY and CDR2 is SVGAGI. CDR3 size: 13 residues. CDR3 residues: CASSSGSPYEQYF. In DNA form, the CDR3 reads TGTGCCAGCAGTTCCGGGAGCCCCTACGAGCAGTACTTC.

As for this clonotype: One end of the junction fails to match germline, which may point to a read error. The V gene is TRBV7-9, the J gene TRBJ2-3; possibly TRBD1 or TRBD2 for D (5 bases each). Germline V gene sequence: CDR1 SEHNR, CDR2 FQNEAQ (reference sequence). The CDR3 is 16 amino acids. CDR3 sequence reads: CTSSLFRGPGADMQYF. For the CDR3, the DNA is TGTACCAGCAGCTTATTTCGGGGACCCGGAGCAGATATGCAGTATTTT.

With respect to this clonotype: This may be a read error: a much more frequent sequence differs by one nucleotide. The chain employs TRBV14 and TRBJ2-4; no clear D gene. The V end was cut by 8 bases, the J end by 0 bases, with 11 bases between. The CDR3 totals 14 residues. CDR1 and CDR2 from the germline V gene are SGHDN and FVKESK. This chain's CDR3 is CASAGSLAKNIQYF. CDR3 nucleotides: TGTGCCAGCGCAGGCTCTCTAGCCAAAAACATTCAGTACTTC.

On this clonotype: A much larger clone differs by one base, so this may be a read error. V gene TRBV5-1 combines with J gene TRBJ2-1; TRBD2 agrees at 9 bases. The V segment lost 3 bases and the J segment 12 bases; nucleotides outside the gene matches: 13. Germline-derived CDR1 and CDR2 are SGHRS and YFSETQ. The CDR3 covers 15 residues. CDR3 bases: TGCGCCAGCAGCTCAGGCGGGAGGGGGATGGATGTGCAGTTCTTC. Its translation is CASSSGGRGMDVQFF.

This clonotype was seen at least ten times. V gene TRBV10-3 combines with J gene TRBJ1-6; 11 bases are shared with TRBD1. The CDR3 runs to 16 residues. The germline V gene has CDR1 ENHRY and CDR2 SYGVKD. In DNA form, the CDR3 reads TGTGCGAAGGACAGGGGGCTGAGGTCCTATAATTCACCCCTCCACTTT. This codes for CAKDRGLRSYNSPLHF.

This clonotype was counted a single time. Since no conserved phenylalanine or tryptophan closes the CDR3, a read error is the likely cause. The CDR3 sequence is CVTSDRTSVYNEQFL. The CDR3 DNA reads as TGTGTCACCAGTGATCGGACTAGCGTCTACAATGAGCAGTTCTTA. This chain uses TRBV24-1 with TRBJ2-1, with TRBD2 identical over 9 bases. There are 15 residues in the CDR3. Germline V lookup: CDR1 KGHDR, CDR2 SFDVKD.

This clonotype has a single count. The CDR3 DNA is TGCAATGCGGAGAGAGGGGGGACCACCGGGGAGCTGTTTTTT. Its protein is CNAERGGTTGELFF. The chain links TRBV20-1 to TRBJ2-2, with D possibly called TRBD1 or TRBD2 (6 bases each). CDR1 DFQATT and CDR2 SNEGSKA come from the germline V gene (reference sequence). This CDR3 spans 14 amino acids.

The chain couples TRBV29-1 to TRBJ1-1; 7 nucleotides agree with TRBD1. CDR1 is SQVTM, CDR2 ANQGSEA, per germline. Trimming removed 1 base from V and 7 bases from J; junction bases left unmatched: 21. The CDR3 is 18 residues long. The CDR3 DNA sequence: TGCAGCGTTGAAGGGGGGTTCAACAGGGGAGAGGTTGACGGTGAAGCTTTCTTT. Protein: CSVEGGFNRGEVDGEAFF.

Note on this clonotype: Because the CDR3 is missing its conserved closing phenylalanine or tryptophan, this is likely a read error. Because the CDR3's place on the DNA is in doubt, the DNA is left out and the CDR3 is given as listed by TCRdb. V and J are TRBV11-2 and TRBJ2-7; no check of the table's D call, TRBD1, against the DNA was made. Per the germline V gene, CDR1 is SGHAT and CDR2 is FQNNGV. The CDR3 contains 21 residues when both ends are counted. CDR3 sequence reads: CASSSPGSGLAFGLGLYEQCS.

As concerns this clonotype: The junction departs from the called germline gene at one end, perhaps through a read error. This chain uses TRBV5-8 with TRBJ2-3; D might be TRBD1 (5 bases). CDR1 is SGHTS and CDR2 is YDEGEE in the germline V gene. There are 14 residues in the CDR3. The CDR3 DNA reads TGTGCCAGCAACCCGACAGTTTTCACAGATATGCAGTATTTT. It encodes CASNPTVFTDMQYF.

In its sample, this clonotype is large. V and J are TRBV11-3 and TRBJ2-1; D gene uncertain. CDR1 and CDR2 from the germline V gene are SGHNT and YENEEA. The CDR3 has 14 amino acids. The ends were cut back, 5 bases at V and 3 bases at J, with 11 bases in the middle. As DNA, the CDR3 is TGTGCCAGCAGCGAAGACGGGTTCTACAATGAGCAGTTCTTC. This gives the protein CASSEDGFYNEQFF.

Comment on this clonotype: At one end, the junction sequence differs from germline, possibly due to a read error. The chain employs TRBV5-4 and TRBJ1-1; D gene uncertain. This CDR3 is 13 amino acids long. Per germline, CDR1 SGHNT and CDR2 YYREEE (reference sequence). As DNA, the CDR3 is TGTCCCAGCAGCCACGCAGCGGGCACTGAAGCTTTCTTT. It encodes CPSSHAAGTEAFF.

Concerning this clonotype: The conserved closing phenylalanine or tryptophan is absent in this CDR3, likely reflecting a read error. The J gene is TRBJ1-5, the V gene TRBV6-5; D is undetermined. This CDR3 has 13 amino acids. Germline loops: CDR1 MNHEY, CDR2 SVGAGI. Trimming left V 2 bases short and J 6 bases short, with 8 bases between. The CDR3 DNA reads as TGTGCCAGCAGTTACAACCCCGGTCAGCCCCAGCATATT. Translated, it gives CASSYNPGQPQHI.

This chain links TRBV6-1 with TRBJ1-1, with D hard to call. The CDR3 consists of 11 residues. Germline loops: CDR1 MNHNS, CDR2 SASEGT. In DNA form, the CDR3 reads TGTGTCAGTAATCGAGACTCAGCAGCTTTCTTT. It is translated as CVSNRDSAAFF.